These T cell receptor beta chains were read from a single sample in a study of CD8 T cells in Susac syndrome. MiXCR, run by TCRdb on the immunoSEQ multiplex PCR reads, gives a single entry per CDR3 protein. The table lists some 160,000 distinct CDR3 sequences, under 95% of them singletons. The sequenced material came from CD4+ T cells from PBMCs. These receptors all come from a human donor in good health. Both conserved end residues are part of each CDR3. Fields, in order: clone size, D gene, V gene, J gene, CDR3 length, CDR3 protein, CDR3 DNA. D genes are given only for firm matches. Clone size, where shown, is once, few, many, or a class for clones that have expanded.

>once|TRBD1|TRBV6-5|TRBJ1-1|13
CASSTRTGTEAFF
TGTGCCAGCAGTACCCGGACAGGTACTGAAGCTTTCTTT
>-|TRBD1|TRBV4-3|TRBJ2-3|16
CASSQSPGQGEDTQYF
TGCGCCAGCAGCCAATCACCAGGACAGGGTGAAGATACGCAGTATTTT
>-|TRBD1|TRBV5-1|TRBJ2-7|15
CASSHGQEFSYEQYF
TGCGCCAGCAGCCACGGACAGGAATTTTCCTACGAGCAGTACTTC
>-|-|TRBV29-1|TRBJ1-1|8
CSVELAFF
TGCAGCGTTGAGCTAGCTTTCTTT
>-|TRBD1|TRBV27|TRBJ1-6|14
CASSLYRGNSPLHF
TGTGCCAGCAGTTTGTACAGGGGGAATTCACCCCTCCACTTT
>-|-|TRBV6-2/TRBV6-3|TRBJ2-7|14
CASSYSSAPYEQYF
TGTGCCAGCAGTTACTCCTCGGCGCCCTACGAGCAGTACTTC
>-|TRBD2|TRBV11-2|TRBJ2-7|14
CASSLGLAAYEQYF
TGTGCCAGCAGCTTAGGGCTAGCGGCCTACGAGCAGTACTTC
>-|TRBD1|TRBV6-2/TRBV6-3|TRBJ2-3|16
CASSPWTGETTDTQYF
TGTGCCAGCAGTCCCTGGACAGGAGAAACCACAGATACGCAGTATTTT
>-|-|TRBV10-3|TRBJ2-7|14
CAISESVSSYEQYF
TGTGCCATCAGTGAGTCAGTGAGCTCCTACGAGCAGTACTTC
>-|-|TRBV7-2|TRBJ2-3|14
CASSLMTTSDTQYF
TGTGCCAGCAGCTTAATGACTACTTCAGATACGCAGTATTTT
>-|TRBD1|TRBV10-1|TRBJ2-7|15
CASSDPGTGLPEQYF
TGCGCCAGCAGTGACCCCGGGACAGGGCTGCCCGAGCAGTACTTC
>-|-|TRBV5-1|TRBJ2-5|15
CASSLGQGGVETQYF
TGCGCCAGCAGCTTGGGTCAAGGTGGGGTTGAGACCCAGTACTTC
>-|-|TRBV7-9|TRBJ1-2|12
CASSLLYYGYTF
TGTGCCAGCAGCTTATTGTACTATGGCTACACCTTC
>once|-|TRBV7-7|TRBJ2-5|15
CASSLNSQGQETQYF
TGTGCCAGCAGCCTAAACTCACAGGGTCAAGAGACCCAGTACTTC
>-|TRBD1|TRBV7-2|TRBJ1-4|14
CASRAGTAGEKLFF
TGTGCCAGCAGAGCCGGGACAGCTGGTGAAAAACTGTTTTTT
>-|-|TRBV20-1|TRBJ1-1|14
CSASGGRLNTEAFF
TGCAGTGCTAGTGGGGGACGGTTGAACACTGAAGCTTTCTTT
>-|TRBD2|TRBV5-1|TRBJ2-3|15
CASSVGTSGGDTQYF
TGCGCCAGCAGCGTTGGGACTAGCGGGGGAGATACGCAGTATTTT
>-|TRBD1|TRBV27|TRBJ1-5|14
CASSSGQRGGPQHF
TGTGCCAGCAGTTCGGGACAGCGCGGGGGGCCCCAGCATTTT
>-|-|TRBV15|TRBJ1-1|15
CATSRVAGGGTEAFF
TGTGCCACCAGCAGGGTGGCGGGGGGCGGCACTGAAGCTTTCTTT
>-|-|TRBV12-3/TRBV12-4|TRBJ1-2|13
CASSLVAGYGYTF
TGTGCCAGCAGTTTAGTCGCAGGGTATGGCTACACCTTC
>-|-|TRBV7-8|TRBJ1-5|17
CASSKNRTVRGNQPQHF
TGTGCCAGCAGCAAAAATAGGACGGTACGTGGCAATCAGCCCCAGCATTTT
>-|-|TRBV10-3|TRBJ2-5|15
CAISDYGTRGETQYF
TGTGCCATCAGTGATTACGGGACCCGGGGGGAGACCCAGTACTTC
>few|-|TRBV12-3/TRBV12-4|TRBJ1-5|12
CASSLVGQPQHF
TGTGCCAGCAGTTTAGTCGGTCAGCCCCAGCATTTT
>-|TRBD2|TRBV20-1|TRBJ2-1|12
CSASQREPEQFF
TGCAGTGCCTCCCAGCGGGAGCCTGAGCAGTTCTTC
>-|TRBD2|TRBV5-1|TRBJ2-1|18
CASSLERTSGGAYNEQFF
TGCGCCAGCAGCTTGGAACGGACTAGCGGGGGGGCCTACAATGAGCAGTTCTTC
>-|-|TRBV19|TRBJ2-7|14
CASSIWGSSYEQYF
TGTGCCAGTAGTATCTGGGGGAGCTCCTACGAGCAGTACTTC
>once|TRBD2|TRBV5-1|TRBJ2-7|16
CASSLGGTSRAYEQYF
TGCGCCAGCAGCTTGGGAGGGACTAGCCGGGCCTACGAGCAGTACTTC
>-|-|TRBV28|TRBJ1-4|16
CASSSRVWGTNEKLFF
TGTGCCAGCAGTTCCCGAGTGTGGGGAACTAATGAAAAACTGTTTTTT
>-|TRBD1|TRBV6-5|TRBJ1-2|13
CASSQQGDGGYTF
TGTGCCAGCAGTCAACAGGGGGATGGGGGCTACACCTTC
>-|TRBD1|TRBV20-1|TRBJ2-1|13
CSAPGQGATEQFF
TGCAGTGCCCCGGGACAGGGGGCGACTGAGCAGTTCTTC
>-|TRBD1|TRBV19|TRBJ2-5|15
CASRGLTGGQETQYF
TGTGCCAGTCGGGGATTGACAGGGGGACAAGAGACCCAGTACTTC
>-|-|TRBV7-2|TRBJ1-2|14
CASRLTGVNYGYTF
TGTGCCAGCAGGCTAACGGGAGTTAACTATGGCTACACCTTC
>-|TRBD1|TRBV6-5|TRBJ2-3|15
CASRETGGTPDTQYF
TGTGCCAGCAGGGAAACAGGGGGCACCCCAGATACGCAGTATTTT
>-|TRBD1|TRBV5-1|TRBJ2-5|15
CASSFSQGAQETQYF
TGCGCCAGCAGCTTCTCACAGGGGGCCCAAGAGACCCAGTACTTC
>-|-|TRBV24-1|TRBJ2-2|13
CATRGVRTGELFF
TGTGCCACCAGGGGAGTTCGCACCGGGGAGCTGTTTTTT
>once|-|TRBV19|TRBJ2-1|13
CASRGHVYNEQFF
TGTGCCAGTAGGGGACATGTCTACAATGAGCAGTTCTTC
>-|TRBD1|TRBV12-3/TRBV12-4|TRBJ2-3|19
CASRLTGGPAEGPPDTQYF
TGTGCCAGCAGATTAACAGGGGGCCCAGCCGAAGGACCTCCAGATACGCAGTATTTT
>-|-|TRBV4-1|TRBJ1-2|12
CASSQVDYGYTF
TGCGCCAGCAGCCAAGTGGACTATGGCTACACCTTC
>-|-|TRBV3-1|TRBJ2-5|14
CASSQDYRQETQYF
TGTGCCAGCAGCCAAGACTACAGGCAAGAGACCCAGTACTTC
>-|-|TRBV11-2|TRBJ2-7|14
CASSFLQGTYEQYF
TGTGCCAGCAGCTTTTTGCAGGGAACCTACGAGCAGTACTTC
>once|TRBD1|TRBV5-1|TRBJ1-2|15
CASSRTGGAVYGYTF
TGCGCCAGCAGCAGAACAGGGGGCGCCGTCTATGGCTACACCTTC
>once|-|TRBV9|TRBJ1-2|12
CASSVEGYGYTF
TGTGCCAGCAGCGTAGAGGGCTATGGCTACACCTTC
>-|-|TRBV18|TRBJ1-4|15
CASSPPNRDNEKLFF
TGTGCCAGCTCACCACCCAACAGGGATAACGAAAAACTGTTTTTT
>-|-|TRBV10-3|TRBJ1-5|13
CATGTDSNQPQHF
TGTGCCACAGGGACGGATAGCAATCAGCCCCAGCATTTT
>-|-|TRBV5-4|TRBJ2-1|11
CASSLRAQQFF
TGTGCCAGCAGCTTGCGCGCGCAGCAGTTCTTC
>once|-|TRBV20-1|TRBJ1-1|14
CSARVPGAKTEAFF
TGCAGTGCTAGGGTGCCCGGGGCTAAGACTGAAGCTTTCTTT
>-|-|TRBV19|TRBJ2-5|13
CASSLNGGETQYF
TGTGCCAGTAGTTTAAACGGAGGGGAGACCCAGTACTTC
>-|-|TRBV30|TRBJ2-4|11
CAWSVSAIQYF
TGTGCCTGGAGTGTGTCGGCTATTCAGTACTTC
>-|-|TRBV5-1|TRBJ1-5|14
CASSPGPTVQPQHF
TGCGCCAGCAGCCCCGGACCGACAGTACAGCCCCAGCATTTT
>-|-|TRBV7-2|TRBJ2-6|16
CASSQLGSSGANVLTF
TGTGCCAGCAGCCAATTGGGTAGCTCTGGGGCCAACGTCCTGACTTTC
>-|-|TRBV3-1|TRBJ2-3|15
CASSQWKSSTDTQYF
TGTGCCAGCAGCCAGTGGAAGTCGAGCACAGATACGCAGTATTTT
>-|TRBD1|TRBV3-1|TRBJ2-3|13
CATEPQGADTQYF
TGTGCCACCGAACCGCAGGGGGCGGATACGCAGTATTTT
>-|-|TRBV28|TRBJ2-3|15
CASSSGQRPAGTQYF
TGTGCCAGCAGTTCGGGCCAGCGACCTGCCGGTACGCAGTATTTT
>-|TRBD2|TRBV19|TRBJ2-1|16
CASSIDRSGTYNEQFF
TGTGCCAGTAGTATAGATCGCAGCGGGACCTACAATGAGCAGTTCTTC
>-|-|TRBV29-1|TRBJ1-5|14
CSVVAGNSNQPQHF
TGCAGCGTTGTCGCAGGGAATAGCAATCAGCCCCAGCATTTT
>-|-|TRBV7-3|TRBJ1-2|13
CASSSGQNYGYTF
TGTGCCAGCAGCTCCGGACAGAACTATGGCTACACCTTC
>-|-|TRBV20-1|TRBJ2-5|13
CSPIALYQETQYF
TGCAGTCCAATAGCTCTGTACCAAGAGACCCAGTACTTC
>-|-|TRBV2|TRBJ1-2|12
CASKQAANGYTF
TGTGCCAGCAAACAGGCTGCTAATGGCTACACCTTC
>-|TRBD2|TRBV28|TRBJ2-5|17
CASSQGWGGGKQETQYF
TGTGCCAGCAGTCAAGGCTGGGGCGGGGGAAAACAAGAGACCCAGTACTTC